This T cell receptor (beta chain) originates from a study of T cell clonality in common variable immunodeficiency. Points from the study as a whole: Reportedly, TCR beta sequences from common variable immunodeficiency showed fewer deletions and N-nucleotide insertions. Compared with controls, CVID subjects had fewer shared TCRbeta clones.

This clone has a count of ten or more. What it binds is not known. The CDR3 end lies 3 residues beyond the end of the read and is filled in from the germline J gene. Germline trimming cut 3 bases from V and 4 bases from J; bases unmatched to any gene: 7. CDR1 and CDR2 from the germline V gene are SGHTA and FQGTGA. The CDR3 extends over 17 amino acids. Libraries were prepared by immunoSEQ multiplex PCR; TCRdb keeps only in-frame clonotypes and omits some of them. This repertoire holds approximately 45,000 clones, and none appear only once. Sequenced: peripheral blood mononuclear cells. The rearrangement links TRBV7-3 to TRBJ2-2, with 11 bases matching TRBD2. The TCR was taken from a person between 18 and 70 years old in good health. The CDR3 bases that were read are TGTGCCAGCAGCTTGATAGCGGGAGGGCCGGGCACCGGGGAG. Translated, it gives CASSLIAGGPGTGE. The full CDR3 is CASSLIAGGPGTGELFF. The full variable domain, with the rest looked up from reference TRBV7-3 and TRBJ2-2, is GAGVSQTPSNKVTEKGKYVELRCDPISGHTALYWYRQSLGQGPEFLIYFQGTGAADDSGLPNDRFFAVRPEGSVSTLKIQRTERGDSAVYLCASSLIAGGPGTGELFFGEGSRLTVL.